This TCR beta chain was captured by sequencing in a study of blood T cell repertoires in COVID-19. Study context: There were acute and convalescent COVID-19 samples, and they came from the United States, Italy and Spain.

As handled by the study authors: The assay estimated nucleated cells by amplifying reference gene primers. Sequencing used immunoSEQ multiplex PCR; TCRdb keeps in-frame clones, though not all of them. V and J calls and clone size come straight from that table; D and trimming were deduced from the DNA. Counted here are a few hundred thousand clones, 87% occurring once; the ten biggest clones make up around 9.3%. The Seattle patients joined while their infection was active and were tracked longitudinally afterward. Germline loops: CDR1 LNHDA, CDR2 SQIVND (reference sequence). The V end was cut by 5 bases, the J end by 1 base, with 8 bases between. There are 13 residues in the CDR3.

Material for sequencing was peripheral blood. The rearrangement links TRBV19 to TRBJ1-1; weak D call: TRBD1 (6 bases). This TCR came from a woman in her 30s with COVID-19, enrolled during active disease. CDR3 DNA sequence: TGTGCCAGTAGTTTGACAGGGAACACTGAAGCTTTCTTT. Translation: CASSLTGNTEAFF.